What follows are 27 T cell receptor beta chains derived from one specimen sequenced in a study of T cell changes during pregnancy in multiple sclerosis. Clones were read by immunoSEQ multiplex PCR, and TCRdb kept only the in-frame ones, dropping some. Among about 60,000 clones, around 93% were seen once, and the ten largest hold less than 4.5%. The sequences come from CD8+ T cells from peripheral blood mononuclear cells, collected in the second trimester of pregnancy. These receptors all come from a female donor with multiple sclerosis, enrolled in a pregnancy study.

This clone was counted once. The J gene is TRBJ1-1, the V gene TRBV7-2; 7 bases map to TRBD1. With V trimmed by 4 bases and J by 2 bases, 4 bases remained unmatched. Germline-derived CDR1 and CDR2 are SGHTA and FQGNSA. The CDR3 extends over 14 amino acids. Written as DNA, the CDR3 is TGTGCCAGCAGCTCCAACAGGGGAAACACTGAAGCTTTCTTT. The encoded protein is CASSSNRGNTEAFF.

The chain links TRBV7-2 to TRBJ1-4, with D perhaps matching TRBD1 (6 bases). Germline-derived CDR1 and CDR2 are SGHTA and FQGNSA. This CDR3 contains 14 residues. V was trimmed by 2 bases and J by 7 bases, leaving 11 bases between them. CDR3 sequence reads: CASSLRQGSEKLFF. Here the CDR3 DNA reads TGTGCCAGCAGCTTACGGCAGGGGAGTGAAAAACTGTTTTTT.

The chain is built from TRBV9 and TRBJ2-7; 7 bases align to TRBD2. CDR1 and CDR2 (germline): SGDLS, YYNGEE. The trim removed 4 bases at V and 2 bases at J, leaving 9 bases unmatched. CDR3 length equals 15 residues. CDR3 DNA: TGTGCCAGCAGCCCTAGTGGACTAGGGACCTACGAGCAGTACTTC. Encoded protein: CASSPSGLGTYEQYF.

The genes are TRBV7-6 and TRBJ2-7; 7 nucleotides align to TRBD2. This CDR3 has 15 residues. Germline CDR1 and CDR2: SGHVS and FNYEAQ. The junction had 4 bases not matched to a gene; V was cut back by 2 bases and J by 0 bases. CDR3 region: CASSLWSSGSYEQYF. As DNA, the CDR3 is TGTGCCAGCAGCTTATGGTCTAGCGGCTCCTACGAGCAGTACTTC.

This clone was seen just once. V and J are TRBV5-8 and TRBJ1-5, with 8 bases aligning to TRBD1. There are 18 residues in the CDR3. Germline V CDR1 and CDR2: SGHTS, YDEGEE. With V trimmed by 4 bases and J by 6 bases, 18 bases remained unmatched. CDR3 in amino acids: CASSPTGPRTGRSQPQHF. In nucleotides, the CDR3 is TGTGCCAGCAGCCCTACCGGACCAAGGACAGGGAGGTCTCAGCCCCAGCATTTT.

The CDR3 spells CASSAQGAENIQYF. The CDR3 DNA sequence: TGTGCCAGCAGCGCACAGGGGGCCGAAAACATTCAGTACTTC. This rearrangement joins TRBV7-3 to TRBJ2-4; the match to TRBD1 covers 9 bases. The CDR3 length is 14 residues. Germline V gene data show CDR1 as SGHTA and CDR2 as FQGTGA. V lost 5 bases to trimming and J lost 5 bases; unmatched junction nucleotides: 4. Complete variable domain (other parts from reference TRBV7-3 and TRBJ2-4): GAGVSQTPSNKVTEKGKYVELRCDPISGHTALYWYRQSLGQGPEFLIYFQGTGAADDSGLPNDRFFAVRPEGSVSTLKIQRTERGDSAVYLCASSAQGAENIQYFGAGTRLSVL.

This chain joins TRBV21-1 and TRBJ1-1; the table assigns TRBD1, which was not confirmed against the DNA. TRBV21-1 is a pseudogene segment. The length of the CDR3 is 16 residues. This CDR3 reads CASSPPGTLLNTEAFF. The CDR3 bases are TGTGCCAGCAGCCCTCCCGGGACACTTTTGAACACTGAAGCTTTCTTT.

The chain carries TRBV7-9 and TRBJ2-7; 11 positions match TRBD1. V lost 5 bases, J lost 5 bases, and 8 bases stayed unmatched. This CDR3 comprises 15 residues. Germline CDR1 and CDR2: SEHNR and FQNEAQ (reference sequence). The CDR3 sequence: CASSPWGQGGHEQYF. CDR3 DNA sequence: TGTGCCAGCAGCCCCTGGGGACAGGGGGGACACGAGCAGTACTTC.

In DNA form, the CDR3 reads TGTGCCAGCAGTTACTCTCGAGGGAATGTCTACACCTTC. This codes for CASSYSRGNVYTF. V gene TRBV6-5 combines with J gene TRBJ1-2; D not resolved. Looked up from germline, CDR1 is MNHEY and CDR2 is SVGAGI. V gave up 0 bases and J gave up 10 bases, with 12 bases separating them. The length of the CDR3 is 13 residues.

The chain employs TRBV5-1 and TRBJ2-2; 7 bases match TRBD1. With 2 bases clipped from V and 0 bases from J, the junction kept 13 bases outside the gene matches. The CDR3 spans 19 residues. Germline V gene data show CDR1 as SGHRS and CDR2 as YFSETQ. The CDR3 loop is CASSFPTGQTIPNTGELFF. CDR3 DNA: TGCGCCAGCAGCTTTCCTACGGGACAGACCATCCCGAACACCGGGGAGCTGTTTTTT. Combining the CDR3 with reference TRBV5-1 and TRBJ2-2 gives the whole variable domain KAGVTQTPRYLIKTRGQQVTLSCSPISGHRSVSWYQQTPGQGLQFLFEYFSETQRNKGNFPGRFSGRQFSNSRSEMNVSTLELGDSALYLCASSFPTGQTIPNTGELFFGEGSRLTVL.

This chain connects TRBV21-1 to TRBJ1-4; the tabulated D call, TRBD1, remains unverified against the DNA. TRBV21-1 constitutes a pseudogene. The CDR3 runs to 17 residues. The chain's CDR3 is CASSKGGDRSTNEKLFF. For the CDR3, the DNA is TGTGCCAGCAGCAAAGGGGGGGACAGGTCAACTAATGAAAAACTGTTTTTT.

The V call is TRBV28, the J call TRBJ2-2; D perhaps matches TRBD2 (7 bases). The CDR3 runs 16 residues. Deletions cut 1 base from V and 6 bases from J, with 15 bases between. The V gene's germline CDR1 is MDHEN and CDR2 SYDVKM. CDR3 DNA sequence: TGTGCCAGCAGTTTATCGTTTCGGGGGGCGGCCGGGGAGCTGTTTTTT. Protein product: CASSLSFRGAAGELFF.

The chain combines TRBV27 with TRBJ2-2; D is unresolved. The germline V gene has CDR1 MNHEY and CDR2 SMNVEV (reference sequence). This CDR3 is 15 amino acids long. The germline V and J ends were trimmed by 0 bases and 2 bases, with 7 bases remaining between them. The CDR3 DNA follows: TGTGCCAGCAGTTTATCGACTCCCAACACCGGGGAGCTGTTTTTT. Its translation: CASSLSTPNTGELFF.

This chain links TRBV2 with TRBJ1-2; 7 nucleotides align to TRBD1. The CDR3 has 12 residues. With V trimmed by 7 bases and J by 4 bases, 3 bases remained unmatched. Per the germline V gene, CDR1 is SNHLY and CDR2 is FYNNEI. Here the CDR3 reads CASTDRIYGYTF. Here the CDR3 DNA reads TGTGCCAGCACGGACAGGATCTATGGCTACACCTTC.

The chain carries TRBV5-4 and TRBJ2-6; D call uncertain. This CDR3 is built from 13 residues. CDR1 and CDR2 (germline): SGHNT, YYREEE (reference sequence). V lost 6 bases to trimming and J lost 2 bases, with 6 bases between them. The DNA of the CDR3 is TGTGCCAGCACAAGCCCTGGGGCCAACGTCCTGACTTTC. Amino acid sequence: CASTSPGANVLTF. Full variable domain (rest looked up from reference TRBV5-4 and TRBJ2-6): ETGVTQSPTHLIKTRGQQVTLRCSSQSGHNTVSWYQQALGQGPQFIFQYYREEENGRGNFPPRFSGLQFPNYSSELNVNALELDDSALYLCASTSPGANVLTFGAGSRLTVL.

Note on this clone: The germline gene is not matched at one end of the junction; a read error may be the cause. The chain uses TRBV7-9 and TRBJ2-7; D is perhaps TRBD2 (5 bases). The CDR3 runs 14 residues. CDR1 is SEHNR, CDR2 FQNEAQ, per germline (reference sequence). CDR3 DNA: TGTGCCAGCAGCTTAGACGGCGGGTCGGCCGACAAGCACTTC. Encoded protein: CASSLDGGSADKHF. The complete variable domain, with remaining parts taken from reference TRBV7-9 and TRBJ2-7, reads DTGVSQNPRHKITKRGQNVTFRCDPISEHNRLYWYRQTLGQGPEFLTYFQNEAQLEKSRLLSDRFSAERPKGSFSTLEIQRTEQGDSAMYLCASSLDGGSADKHFGPGTRLTVT.

V usage is TRBV28 and J usage is TRBJ1-2, with 9 bases aligning to TRBD1. The germline CDR1 and CDR2 sequences are MDHEN and SYDVKM. With V trimmed by 6 bases and J by 3 bases, 8 bases remained unmatched. The CDR3 length is 15 residues. CDR3 bases: TGTGCCAGCAGGTCCGGGACAGGGCCGGACTATGGCTACACCTTC. Its protein product is CASRSGTGPDYGYTF.

The V call is TRBV6-5, the J call TRBJ2-1; TRBD1 aligns across 8 bases. Germline V gene sequence: CDR1 MNHEY, CDR2 SVGAGI. V lost 1 base, J lost 5 bases, and 4 bases stayed unmatched. This CDR3 comprises 15 residues. CDR3 sequence reads: CASSYWQGANNEQFF. The CDR3 DNA reads TGTGCCAGCAGTTACTGGCAGGGGGCTAACAATGAGCAGTTCTTC.

In DNA form, the CDR3 reads TGTGCCAGCAGCTTTGACTCGGTCACCGGGGAGCTGTTTTTT. It encodes CASSFDSVTGELFF. V gene TRBV5-5 combines with J gene TRBJ2-2; no reliable D call. V lost 2 bases, J lost 4 bases, and 9 bases lay in between. CDR1 and CDR2 (germline): SGHKS, YYEKEE (reference sequence). This CDR3 has 14 amino acids.

The DNA of the CDR3 is TGTGCCAGCAGTGGAGGGTCAGGGGTGGGTGAGCAGTTCTTC. Amino acid sequence: CASSGGSGVGEQFF. The chain recombines TRBV2 with TRBJ2-1, with D maybe TRBD1 (6 bases). CDR3 length: 14 residues. Germline V lookup: CDR1 SNHLY, CDR2 FYNNEI. The V and J ends lost 4 bases and 9 bases respectively, with 16 bases between them.

The gene calls are TRBV6-5 and TRBJ2-7; D not resolved. Germline V gene sequence: CDR1 MNHEY, CDR2 SVGAGI. This CDR3 has 13 residues. The V and J ends lost 0 bases and 4 bases respectively, with 7 bases between them. The CDR3 DNA sequence: TGTGCCAGCAGTTACTCGGTAGAGTACGAGCAGTACTTC. Translated: CASSYSVEYEQYF.

The chain joins TRBV7-6 to TRBJ2-1, with 13 bases that match TRBD2. The CDR3 contains 17 residues. Germline assignment: CDR1 SGHVS and CDR2 FNYEAQ. Trimming cost V 5 bases and J 9 bases; bases outside gene matches: 13. The CDR3 nucleotides are TGTGCCAGCAGCCAAGGACTAGCGGGGGACTACATGGGTGAGCAGTTCTTC. Translated, it gives CASSQGLAGDYMGEQFF.

The chain couples TRBV5-4 to TRBJ2-7, with 14 bases matching TRBD2. J gave up 2 bases and V 4 bases, and 8 bases lay outside the gene matches. The CDR3 consists of 17 residues. Per germline, CDR1 SGHNT and CDR2 YYREEE (reference sequence). The CDR3 region has the DNA TGTGCCAGCAGCCCTAGACTAGCGGGAGGGTGGACCTACGAGCAGTACTTC. Protein product: CASSPRLAGGWTYEQYF.

V gene TRBV6-5 combines with J gene TRBJ1-3; 8 nucleotides match TRBD1. J was trimmed by 2 bases and V by 6 bases; bases with no gene match: 3. The CDR3 covers 14 residues. Looked up from germline, CDR1 is MNHEY and CDR2 is SVGAGI. The CDR3 region is CASRDRDPGNTIYF. The CDR3, as DNA: TGTGCCAGCAGGGACAGGGACCCTGGAAACACCATATATTTT.

This clone came up once. This chain links TRBV27 with TRBJ1-1; no clear D gene. Germline CDR1 reads MNHEY; CDR2 reads SMNVEV (reference sequence). Trimming took off 2 bases at V and 4 bases at J, with 11 bases between the two ends. This CDR3 contains 14 residues. This CDR3 reads CASSLAGGGTEAFF. The CDR3 DNA follows: TGTGCCAGCAGTTTAGCGGGAGGCGGCACTGAAGCTTTCTTT.

This sequence joins TRBV9 and TRBJ1-5; D gene ambiguous. There are 14 residues in the CDR3. Germline lookup yields CDR1 SGDLS and CDR2 YYNGEE. V was cut by 0 bases and J by 6 bases, with 10 bases left in between. The CDR3: CASSVVGEGQPQHF. CDR3 nucleotides: TGTGCCAGCAGCGTAGTCGGGGAGGGTCAGCCCCAGCATTTT.

This clone has just one count. V usage is TRBV6-5 and J usage is TRBJ2-7; 7 bases agree with TRBD2. There are 16 residues in the CDR3. CDR1 and CDR2 (germline): MNHEY, SVGAGI. V lost 2 bases, J lost 8 bases, and 15 bases stayed unmatched. In DNA, the CDR3 is TGTGCCAGCAGTTACGGGGGGGAAGGGGATCTTATCCAGCAGTACTTC. This codes for CASSYGGEGDLIQQYF.